This T cell receptor beta chain was sequenced for a study of CD8 T cells in Susac syndrome. Germline V gene lookup returns CDR1 SNHLY and CDR2 FYNNEI. The germline V and J ends were trimmed by 7 bases and 1 base, with 13 bases remaining between them. The CDR3 is 15 amino acids. Reverse transcription of roughly 0.45 to 1 ug RNA was carried out with random hexamers. The authors amplified TCR beta CDR3 across 54 Vbeta and 13 Jbeta using immunoSEQ multiplex PCR. TCRdb re-called the immunoSEQ multiplex PCR reads through MiXCR, storing one row per CDR3 protein. The sample carries around 62,000 distinct CDR3 sequences, about 92% recorded once. Healthy donors matched for age and sex were used as controls. Negative isolation yielded CD8+ and CD4+ T cells; FACS enriched TEMRA cells.

The material sequenced was CD8+ T cells from PBMCs. This TCR derives from a human donor in good health. The V gene is TRBV2, the J gene TRBJ2-2, with D tentatively TRBD1 (6 bases). CDR3 nucleotide sequence: TGTGCCAGCAAGTTGGGGACATTGAACACCGGGGAGCTGTTTTTT. Its protein is CASKLGTLNTGELFF.